These 30 T cell receptor beta chains came from one sample sequenced in a study of control samples from healthy donors and cancer patients. This table comes from immunoSEQ multiplex PCR, and its TCRdb copy is limited to in-frame clones, with some not included. The sample lists fewer than 30,000 clones, 65% to 90% occurring once. What was sequenced was PBMCs. The receptors were sampled from a woman aged 60-75 years with head and neck cancer.

In this sample, this clone turned up once. This CDR3 is CASSLVGGRRGQETQYF. The CDR3 DNA is TGTGCCAGCAGCTTAGTCGGTGGGAGACGGGGCCAAGAGACCCAGTACTTC. V gene TRBV7-2 combines with J gene TRBJ2-5; possible D gene TRBD2, 5 bases. CDR3 size: 17 residues. Trimming pared 1 base from V and 1 base from J, leaving 16 bases between. Germline V gene lookup returns CDR1 SGHTA and CDR2 FQGNSA.

The gene calls are TRBV4-1 and TRBJ1-1; 7 nucleotides line up with TRBD1. In germline, CDR1 is MGHRA, CDR2 YSYEKL. The CDR3 totals 15 residues. V trimming: 7 bases; J trimming: 1 base; junction bases outside the gene matches: 9. CDR3 nucleotide sequence: TGCGCCAGCAAAGCGGGGACAGCACAGAACACTGAAGCTTTCTTT. Protein sequence: CASKAGTAQNTEAFF.

This clone was observed a single time. The V and J genes are TRBV3-1 (or the pseudogene TRBV3-2) and TRBJ1-1; D gene unclear. Germline CDR1 reads LGHDT; CDR2 reads YNNKEL (reference sequence). Trimming removed 5 bases from V and 2 bases from J, with 15 bases in between. The CDR3 has 15 amino acids. The CDR3 coding sequence is TGTGCCAGCAGCGGTTGGGGAGATATTAACACTGAAGCTTTCTTT. It yields the protein CASSGWGDINTEAFF.

The gene calls are TRBV12-3 or TRBV12-4 and TRBJ2-3, with D unclear. V was trimmed by 8 bases and J by 1 base, leaving 1 base between them. The CDR3 spans 10 residues. CDR3 coding DNA: TGTGCCAGCTGCACAGATACGCAGTATTTT. Amino acid sequence: CASCTDTQYF.

The genes are TRBV7-2 and TRBJ2-5; TRBD1 is a possible D gene (6 bases). The CDR3 is made up of 15 amino acids. The germline V gene encodes CDR1 SGHTA and CDR2 FQGNSA. V was pared by 7 bases and J by 5 bases, with 20 bases between. The CDR3 protein is CASTLRLGGSETQYF. CDR3 coding DNA: TGTGCCAGCACCCTCCGTTTAGGGGGATCGGAGACCCAGTACTTC.

This clone has a handful of counts. V usage is TRBV7-9 and J usage is TRBJ1-4, with no clear D. Germline V CDR1 and CDR2: SEHNR, FQNEAQ (reference sequence). Trimming removed 0 bases from V and 3 bases from J, with 5 bases in between. The CDR3 is made up of 14 amino acids. The DNA of the CDR3 is TGTGCCAGCAGCTTAGCAGGGTCTAATGAAAAACTGTTTTTT. Amino acids: CASSLAGSNEKLFF.

The CDR3 protein is CASSVAGTLGKTQYF. DNA of the CDR3: TGTGCCAGTAGCGTCGCCGGGACCCTCGGGAAGACCCAGTACTTC. This rearrangement joins TRBV19 to TRBJ2-5; possibly TRBD1 or TRBD2 for D (5 bases each). This CDR3 is built from 15 residues. V lost 6 bases to trimming and J lost 6 bases, with 20 bases between them. Germline lookup yields CDR1 LNHDA and CDR2 SQIVND (reference sequence).

This rearrangement joins TRBV6-2 or TRBV6-3 to TRBJ2-1, with 8 positions matching TRBD2. CDR1 is MNHEY and CDR2 is SVGEGT in the germline V gene. The length of the CDR3 is 15 residues. V lost 5 bases to trimming and J lost 4 bases; unmatched junction nucleotides: 7. This CDR3 is CASSISGSGYNEQFF. The CDR3 DNA reads TGTGCCAGCAGTATAAGCGGGAGTGGTTACAATGAGCAGTTCTTC.

The chain has TRBV19 and TRBJ2-5, with TRBD1 matching over 7 bases. Germline V CDR1 and CDR2: LNHDA, SQIVND (reference sequence). Unmatched junction bases numbered 6, after V lost 6 bases and J lost 2 bases. This CDR3 contains 14 residues. The CDR3 bases are TGTGCCAGTAGGAAGGGGGCAGGGCAAGAGACCCAGTACTTC. As protein: CASRKGAGQETQYF.

CDR3 in amino acids: CASSLDGSGADTQYF. CDR3 in DNA: TGCGCCAGCAGCTTGGATGGTAGTGGGGCAGATACGCAGTATTTT. J is TRBJ2-3 and V is TRBV5-1, with D unresolved. CDR1 is SGHRS and CDR2 is YFSETQ in the germline V gene. This CDR3 region has 15 residues. Trimming shortened V by 0 bases and J by 4 bases, and 12 bases separated the two germline ends.

The rearrangement joins TRBV5-1 to TRBJ1-1; 8 bases fit TRBD1. The germline V gene has CDR1 SGHRS and CDR2 YFSETQ. The ends lost 0 bases at V and 5 bases at J; junction bases unmatched: 9. The CDR3 is 16 residues long. The DNA of the CDR3 is TGCGCCAGCAGCTTGGGGTCTCAGGGGGCCGGGACTGAAGCTTTCTTT. Protein: CASSLGSQGAGTEAFF.

The genes are TRBV6-6 and TRBJ1-2; D is possibly TRBD1 (5 bases). Between the trimmed V and J ends, which lost 0 bases and 2 bases, there was a span of 7 bases. Germline CDR1 and CDR2: MNHNY and SVGAGI (reference sequence). The CDR3 extends over 14 amino acids. The CDR3 coding sequence is TGTGCCAGCAGTTACTCGGGACTGAACTATGGCTACACCTTC. Encoded protein: CASSYSGLNYGYTF.

V gene TRBV7-2 combines with J gene TRBJ1-4, with D possibly TRBD1 on 5 matching bases. Trimming cost V 5 bases and J 7 bases, with 11 bases left between them. Germline V gene data show CDR1 as SGHTA and CDR2 as FQGNSA. The CDR3 spans 13 residues. The CDR3 spells CASSPGRLEKLFF. The CDR3 coding sequence is TGTGCCAGCAGCCCGGGGCGGCTTGAAAAACTGTTTTTT. The variable domain in full, completed from reference TRBV7-2 and TRBJ1-4, reads GAGVSQSPSNKVTEKGKDVELRCDPISGHTALYWYRQSLGQGLEFLIYFQGNSAPDKSGLPSDRFSAERTGGSVSTLTIQRTQQEDSAVYLCASSPGRLEKLFFGSGTQLSVL.

This chain joins TRBV29-1 and TRBJ2-3; 8 nucleotides match TRBD1. Germline V lookup: CDR1 SQVTM, CDR2 ANQGSEA. The V segment lost 6 bases and the J segment 1 base; nucleotides outside the gene matches: 9. The CDR3 length is 15 residues. CDR3 region: CSVAGGELGTDTQYF. The CDR3 coding sequence is TGCAGCGTAGCAGGGGGCGAACTAGGCACAGATACGCAGTATTTT.

CDR3 sequence reads: CASSFTGETNEKLFF. CDR3 sequence (DNA): TGTGCCAGCAGTTTTACGGGGGAAACTAATGAAAAACTGTTTTTT. The chain couples TRBV7-2 to TRBJ1-4; D is possibly TRBD1 (5 bases). The CDR3 consists of 15 residues. The germline V gene has CDR1 SGHTA and CDR2 FQGNSA. Trimming took 6 bases from V and 1 from J, leaving 12 bases between them.

The CDR3 here is CASARGGTDTQYF. The CDR3 nucleotides read TGTGCCAGCGCTCGGGGGGGCACAGATACGCAGTATTTT. The gene calls are TRBV7-2 and TRBJ2-3, with 7 bases that match TRBD2. This CDR3 region has 13 residues. Germline trimming cut 8 bases from V and 1 base from J; bases unmatched to any gene: 3. Per the germline V gene, CDR1 is SGHTA and CDR2 is FQGNSA.

A word on this clone: Additional DNA sequences in this sample encode the identical CDR3. This rearrangement joins TRBV12-3 or TRBV12-4 to TRBJ2-7; D may be TRBD2 (6 bases). The CDR3 spans 12 residues. V lost 7 bases, J lost 2 bases, and 9 bases lay in between. CDR3 sequence reads: CASKEGTYEQYF. CDR3 DNA: TGTGCCAGCAAGGAGGGAACCTACGAGCAGTACTTC.

V and J are TRBV11-2 and TRBJ2-1; D ambiguous. Per the germline V gene, CDR1 is SGHAT and CDR2 is FQNNGV. Trimming cost V 1 base and J 7 bases, with 14 bases left between them. The CDR3 totals 15 residues. For the CDR3, the DNA is TGTGCCAGCAGCTTAGCATTGGTACAAGGGAATGAGCAGTTCTTC. It encodes CASSLALVQGNEQFF.

V is TRBV15 and J is TRBJ1-5, with a possible D match to TRBD1 (5 bases). Germline V gene sequence: CDR1 LNHNV, CDR2 YYDKDF (reference sequence). The CDR3 has 14 amino acids. Trimming took off 5 bases at V and 3 bases at J, with 11 bases between the two ends. The CDR3 reads CATSEKGVNQPQHF. CDR3 nucleotides: TGTGCCACCAGCGAAAAAGGGGTCAATCAGCCCCAGCATTTT.

In DNA, the CDR3 is TGTGCCAGCAGCTTGGAGGTGGCAGGGACATTGCCCCGCGGCTACACCTTC. This encodes CASSLEVAGTLPRGYTF. This chain uses TRBV5-4 with TRBJ1-2; D perhaps matches TRBD1 (6 bases). Germline-derived CDR1 and CDR2 are SGHNT and YYREEE (reference sequence). The ends were cut back, 0 bases at V and 8 bases at J, with 23 bases in the middle. There are 17 residues in the CDR3.

This sequence joins TRBV5-8 and TRBJ1-1; D gene uncertain. Germline assignment: CDR1 SGHTS and CDR2 YDEGEE. Trimming removed 0 bases from V and 10 bases from J, with 13 bases in between. The CDR3 has 13 amino acids. The CDR3 loop reads CASSLEGSRVAFF. CDR3 bases: TGTGCCAGCAGCTTGGAAGGGTCGAGGGTAGCTTTCTTT.

This chain links TRBV5-4 with TRBJ1-5, with a possible D match to TRBD1 (5 bases). Germline-derived CDR1 and CDR2 are SGHNT and YYREEE (reference sequence). V lost 2 bases and J 3 bases, leaving 9 bases between the germline ends. The CDR3 is made up of 14 amino acids. The CDR3: CASSFGGANQPQHF. CDR3 bases: TGTGCCAGCAGCTTCGGTGGGGCCAATCAGCCCCAGCATTTT.

This CDR3 is CASSLRFPSYEQYF. The DNA for the CDR3 is TGTGCCAGCAGCTTAAGGTTCCCTTCTTACGAGCAGTACTTC. The gene calls are TRBV7-2 and TRBJ2-7; D remains ambiguous. CDR3 length: 14 residues. CDR1 and CDR2 (germline): SGHTA, FQGNSA. Deletions cut 2 bases from V and 4 bases from J, with 12 bases between. Looking up the rest from reference TRBV7-2 and TRBJ2-7 gives the full variable domain: GAGVSQSPSNKVTEKGKDVELRCDPISGHTALYWYRQSLGQGLEFLIYFQGNSAPDKSGLPSDRFSAERTGGSVSTLTIQRTQQEDSAVYLCASSLRFPSYEQYFGPGTRLTVT.

This clone is deemed medium-sized. The rearrangement uses TRBV6-5 and TRBJ2-7; 12 bases map to TRBD2. With V trimmed by 9 bases and J by 3 bases, 3 bases remained unmatched. The germline gives CDR1 MNHEY, CDR2 SVGAGI. This CDR3 has 13 residues. CDR3: CASGTSGFYEQYF. For the CDR3, the DNA is TGTGCCAGTGGGACTAGCGGGTTCTACGAGCAGTACTTC.

The V call is TRBV27, the J call TRBJ2-7, with 10 positions matching TRBD1. The V segment lost 5 bases and the J segment 3 bases; nucleotides outside the gene matches: 4. Germline assignment: CDR1 MNHEY and CDR2 SMNVEV (reference sequence). CDR3 length: 14 residues. The CDR3 spells CASSPGQGGYEQYF. Here the CDR3 DNA reads TGTGCCAGCAGTCCCGGACAGGGGGGCTACGAGCAGTACTTC.

V gene TRBV9 combines with J gene TRBJ2-3; D gene ambiguous. Germline V gene data show CDR1 as SGDLS and CDR2 as YYNGEE. The CDR3 has 16 amino acids. V dropped 0 bases and J dropped 0 bases, with 11 bases sitting between them. CDR3 nucleotide sequence: TGTGCCAGCAGCGTAGACAGAAGAGCTAGCACAGATACGCAGTATTTT. Translated: CASSVDRRASTDTQYF.

This clone occurred a few times. This chain uses TRBV11-3 with TRBJ1-6; D uncertain. Germline V CDR1 and CDR2: SGHNT, YENEEA. This CDR3 is 15 amino acids long. V was cut by 3 bases and J by 10 bases, with 16 bases left in between. As DNA, the CDR3 is TGTGCCAGCAGCTTGGGAGGGTCAGATCGGTCACCCCTCCACTTT. Protein product: CASSLGGSDRSPLHF.

In its sample, this clone was seen a few times. This chain joins TRBV3-1 (or the pseudogene TRBV3-2) and TRBJ2-6, with TRBD2 as a possible D gene (5 bases). Trimming left V 6 bases short and J 0 bases short, with 6 bases between. Germline assignment: CDR1 LGHDT and CDR2 YNNKEL (reference sequence). There are 14 residues in the CDR3. The CDR3 nucleotides read TGTGCCAGCAGTCGGGACTCTGGGGCCAACGTCCTGACTTTC. Translation gives CASSRDSGANVLTF.

This clone appeared once. The V and J genes are TRBV15 and TRBJ1-2; 8 positions agree with TRBD1. Germline-derived CDR1 and CDR2 are LNHNV and YYDKDF (reference sequence). The CDR3 spans 13 residues. V shed 8 bases and J 5 bases; nucleotides not matched to a gene: 7. The CDR3 region has the DNA TGTGCCACCCGTACCGGGACAGGATATGGCTACACCTTC. It yields the protein CATRTGTGYGYTF.

The J gene is TRBJ2-7, the V gene TRBV5-1; weak D call: TRBD1 (5 bases). This CDR3 region has 15 residues. Trimming took off 2 bases at V and 0 bases at J, with 12 bases between the two ends. Germline values: CDR1 SGHRS, CDR2 YFSETQ. CDR3 nucleotide sequence: TGCGCCAGCAGCTTACAGGCAGAAAGCTCCTACGAGCAGTACTTC. Encoded protein: CASSLQAESSYEQYF.